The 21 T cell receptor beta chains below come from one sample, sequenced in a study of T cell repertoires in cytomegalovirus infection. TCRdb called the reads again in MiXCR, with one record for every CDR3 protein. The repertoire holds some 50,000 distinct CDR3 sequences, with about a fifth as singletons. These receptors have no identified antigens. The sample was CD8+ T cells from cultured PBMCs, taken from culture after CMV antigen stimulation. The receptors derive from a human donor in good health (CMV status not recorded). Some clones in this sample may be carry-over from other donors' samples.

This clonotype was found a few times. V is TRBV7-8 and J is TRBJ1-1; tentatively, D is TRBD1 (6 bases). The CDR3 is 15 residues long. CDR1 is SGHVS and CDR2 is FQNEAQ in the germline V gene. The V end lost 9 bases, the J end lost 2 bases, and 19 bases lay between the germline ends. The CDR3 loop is CASSISTTGNTEAFF. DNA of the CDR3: TGTGCCAGTAGTATCTCCACGACAGGAAACACTGAAGCTTTCTTT.

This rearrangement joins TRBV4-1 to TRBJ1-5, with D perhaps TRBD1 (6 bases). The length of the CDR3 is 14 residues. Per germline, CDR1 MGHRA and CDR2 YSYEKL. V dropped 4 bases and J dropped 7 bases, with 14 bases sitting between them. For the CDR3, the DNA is TGCGCCAGCAGCCTCGGGCAGGGGCGGCAGCCCCAGCATTTT. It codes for CASSLGQGRQPQHF.

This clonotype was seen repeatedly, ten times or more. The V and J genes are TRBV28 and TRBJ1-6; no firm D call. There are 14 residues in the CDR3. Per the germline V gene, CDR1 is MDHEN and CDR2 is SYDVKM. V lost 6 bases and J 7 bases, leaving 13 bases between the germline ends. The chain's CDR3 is CASRAWTDNSPLHF. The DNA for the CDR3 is TGTGCCAGCAGGGCCTGGACGGACAATTCACCCCTCCACTTT. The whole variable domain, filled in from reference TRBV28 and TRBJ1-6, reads DVKVTQSSRYLVKRTGEKVFLECVQDMDHENMFWYRQDPGLGLRLIYFSYDVKMKEKGDIPEGYSVSREKKERFSLILESASTNQTSMYLCASRAWTDNSPLHFGNGTRLTVT.

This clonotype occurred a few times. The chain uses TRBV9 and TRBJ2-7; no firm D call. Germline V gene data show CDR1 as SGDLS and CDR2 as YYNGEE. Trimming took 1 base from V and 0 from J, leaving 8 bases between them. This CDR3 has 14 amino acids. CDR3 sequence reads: CASSVQVNSYEQYF. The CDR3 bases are TGTGCCAGCAGCGTACAGGTTAACTCCTACGAGCAGTACTTC.

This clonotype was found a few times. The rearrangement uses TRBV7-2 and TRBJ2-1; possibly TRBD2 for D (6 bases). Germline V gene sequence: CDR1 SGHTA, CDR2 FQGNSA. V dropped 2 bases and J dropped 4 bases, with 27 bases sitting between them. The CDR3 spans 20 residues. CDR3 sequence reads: CASSLRAGQAMQPQYNEQFF. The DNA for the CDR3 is TGTGCCAGCAGCTTAAGAGCGGGTCAGGCGATGCAACCACAATACAATGAGCAGTTCTTC.

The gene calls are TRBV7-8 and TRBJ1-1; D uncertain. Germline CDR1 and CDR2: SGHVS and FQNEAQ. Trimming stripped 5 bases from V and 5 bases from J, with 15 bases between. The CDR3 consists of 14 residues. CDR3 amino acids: CASSPWESGTEAFF. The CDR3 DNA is TGTGCCAGCAGCCCTTGGGAGAGCGGGACTGAAGCTTTCTTT. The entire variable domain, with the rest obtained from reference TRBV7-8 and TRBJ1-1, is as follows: GAGVSQSPRYKVAKRGQDVALRCDPISGHVSLFWYQQALGQGPEFLTYFQNEAQLDKSGLPSDRFFAERPEGSVSTLKIQRTQQEDSAVYLCASSPWESGTEAFFGQGTRLTVV.

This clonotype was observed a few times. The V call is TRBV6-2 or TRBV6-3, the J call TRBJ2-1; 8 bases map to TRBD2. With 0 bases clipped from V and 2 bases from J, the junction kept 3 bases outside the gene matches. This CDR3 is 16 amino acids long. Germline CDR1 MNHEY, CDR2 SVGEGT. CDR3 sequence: CASSYSIAGPYNEQFF. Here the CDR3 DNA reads TGTGCCAGCAGTTACTCCATAGCGGGACCCTACAATGAGCAGTTCTTC.

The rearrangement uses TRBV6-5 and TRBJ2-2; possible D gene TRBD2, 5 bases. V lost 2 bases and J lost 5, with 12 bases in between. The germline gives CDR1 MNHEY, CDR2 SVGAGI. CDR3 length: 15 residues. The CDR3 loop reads CASSYEGGATGELFF. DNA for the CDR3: TGTGCCAGCAGTTACGAGGGCGGTGCAACCGGGGAGCTGTTTTTT.

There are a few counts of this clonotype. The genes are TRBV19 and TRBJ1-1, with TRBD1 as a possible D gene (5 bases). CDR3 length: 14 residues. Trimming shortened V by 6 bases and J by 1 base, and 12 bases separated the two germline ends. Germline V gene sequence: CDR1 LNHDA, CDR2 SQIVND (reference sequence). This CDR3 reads CASSQRGSNTEAFF. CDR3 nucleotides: TGTGCCAGTAGCCAGAGGGGCTCGAACACTGAAGCTTTCTTT.

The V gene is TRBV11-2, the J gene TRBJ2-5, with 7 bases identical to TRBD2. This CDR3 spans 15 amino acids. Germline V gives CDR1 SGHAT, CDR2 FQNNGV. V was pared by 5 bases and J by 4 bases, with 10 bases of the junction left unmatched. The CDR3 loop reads CASSLGAGAGETQYF. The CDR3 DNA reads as TGTGCCAGCAGCCTCGGGGCGGGAGCCGGAGAGACCCAGTACTTC.

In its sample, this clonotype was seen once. The CDR3 loop is CASSFSGGNHEQFF. CDR3 nucleotides: TGTGCCAGCAGCTTTAGCGGGGGGAACCATGAGCAGTTCTTC. This chain links TRBV5-6 with TRBJ2-1, with 10 bases lining up with TRBD2. Germline CDR1 SGHDT, CDR2 YYEEEE. This CDR3 is built from 14 residues. V was pared by 2 bases and J by 8 bases, with 4 bases of the junction left unmatched. The whole variable domain, remainder taken from reference TRBV5-6 and TRBJ2-1, is DAGVTQSPTHLIKTRGQQVTLRCSPKSGHDTVSWYQQALGQGPQFIFQYYEEEERQRGNFPDRFSGHQFPNYSSELNVNALLLGDSALYLCASSFSGGNHEQFFGPGTRLTVL.

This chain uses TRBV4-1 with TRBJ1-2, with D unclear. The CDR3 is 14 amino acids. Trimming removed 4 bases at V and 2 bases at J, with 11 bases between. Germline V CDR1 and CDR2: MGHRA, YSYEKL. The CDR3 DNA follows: TGCGCCAGCAGCCCGGCAGGTCGGAACTATGGCTACACCTTC. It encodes CASSPAGRNYGYTF.

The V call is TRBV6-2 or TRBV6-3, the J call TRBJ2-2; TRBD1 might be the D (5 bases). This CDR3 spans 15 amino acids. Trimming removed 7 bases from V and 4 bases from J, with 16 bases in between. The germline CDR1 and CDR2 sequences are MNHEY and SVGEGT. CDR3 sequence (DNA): TGTGCCAGCAACGTGGGGCAGGGTCCCACCGGGGAGCTGTTTTTT. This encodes CASNVGQGPTGELFF.

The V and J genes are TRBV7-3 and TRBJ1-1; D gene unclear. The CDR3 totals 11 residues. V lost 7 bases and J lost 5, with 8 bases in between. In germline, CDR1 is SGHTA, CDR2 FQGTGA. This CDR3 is CASTPGTEAFF. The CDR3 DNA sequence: TGTGCCAGCACCCCCGGGACTGAAGCTTTCTTT.

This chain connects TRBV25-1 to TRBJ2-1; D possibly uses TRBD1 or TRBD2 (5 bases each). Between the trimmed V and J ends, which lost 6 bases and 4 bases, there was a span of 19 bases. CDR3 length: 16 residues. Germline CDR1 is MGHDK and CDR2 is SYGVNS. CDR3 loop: CASSVNRGPSYNEQFF. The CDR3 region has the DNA TGTGCCAGCAGCGTAAATAGGGGACCGTCTTACAATGAGCAGTTCTTC. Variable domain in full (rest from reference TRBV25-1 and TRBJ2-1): EADIYQTPRYLVIGTGKKITLECSQTMGHDKMYWYQQDPGMELHLIHYSYGVNSTEKGDLSSESTVSRIRTEHFPLTLESARPSHTSQYLCASSVNRGPSYNEQFFGPGTRLTVL.

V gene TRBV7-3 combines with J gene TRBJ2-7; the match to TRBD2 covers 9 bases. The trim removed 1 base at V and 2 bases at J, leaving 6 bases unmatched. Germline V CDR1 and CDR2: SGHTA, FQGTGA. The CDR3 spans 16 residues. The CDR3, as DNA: TGTGCCAGCAGCTTAAAAGGCGGGGGGGCCCCCTACGAGCAGTACTTC. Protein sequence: CASSLKGGGAPYEQYF.

The CDR3 region has the DNA TGTGCCAGCAGCTTGGGGGCAGGCATGAACACTGAAGCTTTCTTT. As protein: CASSLGAGMNTEAFF. The chain links TRBV7-8 to TRBJ1-1; D might be TRBD1 (6 bases). There are 15 residues in the CDR3. V shed 3 bases and J shed 0 bases, with 11 bases lying between them. Germline assignment: CDR1 SGHVS and CDR2 FQNEAQ.

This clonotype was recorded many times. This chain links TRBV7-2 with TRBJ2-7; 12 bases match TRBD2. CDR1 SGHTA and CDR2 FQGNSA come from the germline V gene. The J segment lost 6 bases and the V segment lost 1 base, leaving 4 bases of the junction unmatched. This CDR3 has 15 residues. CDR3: CASSLETSGRSEQYF. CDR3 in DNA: TGTGCCAGCAGCTTAGAGACTAGCGGGAGATCCGAGCAGTACTTC.

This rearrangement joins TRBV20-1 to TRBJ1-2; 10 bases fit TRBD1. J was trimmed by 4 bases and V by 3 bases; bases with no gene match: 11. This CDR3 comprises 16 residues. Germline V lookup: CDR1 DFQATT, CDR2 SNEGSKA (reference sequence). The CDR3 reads CSASQNPGQGSYGYTF. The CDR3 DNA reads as TGCAGTGCTAGTCAGAACCCGGGACAGGGGTCCTATGGCTACACCTTC.

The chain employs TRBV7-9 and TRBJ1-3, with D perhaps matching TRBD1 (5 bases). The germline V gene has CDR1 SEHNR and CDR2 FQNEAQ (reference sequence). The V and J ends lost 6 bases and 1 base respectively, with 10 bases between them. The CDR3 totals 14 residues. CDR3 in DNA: TGTGCCAGCAGAGGGGCGATATCTGGAAACACCATATATTTT. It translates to CASRGAISGNTIYF. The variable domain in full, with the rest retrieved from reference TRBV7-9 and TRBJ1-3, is DTGVSQNPRHKITKRGQNVTFRCDPISEHNRLYWYRQTLGQGPEFLTYFQNEAQLEKSRLLSDRFSAERPKGSFSTLEIQRTEQGDSAMYLCASRGAISGNTIYFGEGSWLTVV.

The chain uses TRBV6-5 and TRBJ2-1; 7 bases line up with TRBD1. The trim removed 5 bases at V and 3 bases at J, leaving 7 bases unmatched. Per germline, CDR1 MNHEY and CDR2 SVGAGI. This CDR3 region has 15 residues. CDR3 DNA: TGTGCCAGCAGTCCACCGGGACAGAACTACAATGAGCAGTTCTTC. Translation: CASSPPGQNYNEQFF.